The 17 T cell receptor beta chains listed next were all sequenced from one sample in a study of T cell responses to AZD1222 COVID-19 vaccine. TCRdb's table, derived via immunoSEQ multiplex PCR, lists solely in-frame clones and lacks some. The data contain 85,000 to 130,000 clones, about 88% of them seen just once; the ten biggest clones take up about 19%. Source: peripheral blood, taken on day 0 of AZD1222 vaccination. The receptors derive from an adult in good health.

The chain combines TRBV7-9 with TRBJ2-7; D tentatively fits TRBD1 or TRBD2 (5 bases each). The CDR3 has 14 amino acids. Trimming shortened V by 2 bases and J by 3 bases, and 11 bases separated the two germline ends. Germline lookup yields CDR1 SEHNR and CDR2 FQNEAQ (reference sequence). CDR3 coding DNA: TGTGCCAGCAGCTTAATCGGGGCCAACTACGAGCAGTACTTC. This sequence encodes CASSLIGANYEQYF.

The V call is TRBV10-3, the J call TRBJ1-2; D might be TRBD1 (5 bases). The CDR3 is made up of 14 amino acids. Germline CDR1 ENHRY, CDR2 SYGVKD. Trimming took off 9 bases at V and 2 bases at J, with 16 bases between the two ends. The CDR3 spells CAMTKDKQNYGYTF. CDR3 coding DNA: TGTGCCATGACGAAGGACAAACAGAACTATGGCTACACCTTC.

The CDR3 reads CAWSGLSGAEAFF. Here the CDR3 DNA reads TGTGCCTGGAGTGGCCTTTCAGGGGCTGAAGCTTTCTTT. This rearrangement joins TRBV30 to TRBJ1-1, with D perhaps TRBD1 (6 bases). CDR1 GTSNPN and CDR2 SVGIG come from the germline V gene (reference sequence). This CDR3 contains 13 residues. Between the trimmed V and J ends, which lost 1 base and 6 bases, there was a span of 12 bases.

The V gene is TRBV24-1, the J gene TRBJ1-4, with a possible D match to TRBD1 (5 bases). Germline V gene lookup returns CDR1 KGHDR and CDR2 SFDVKD. This CDR3 region has 14 residues. The V end lost 4 bases, the J end lost 7 bases, and 12 bases lay between the germline ends. In DNA, the CDR3 is TGTGCCACCAGTGAGGAGGGGTCGGGTGAAAAACTGTTTTTT. It is translated as CATSEEGSGEKLFF.

The chain employs TRBV27 and TRBJ1-4; D is unresolved. V gave up 1 base and J gave up 4 bases, with 10 bases separating them. Germline V lookup: CDR1 MNHEY, CDR2 SMNVEV (reference sequence). The length of the CDR3 is 15 residues. CDR3 residues: CASSLFSGLNEKLFF. Here the CDR3 DNA reads TGTGCCAGCAGTTTATTTTCCGGACTTAATGAAAAACTGTTTTTT.

This clone came up a few times. The chain is built from TRBV5-4 and TRBJ1-1; D gene unclear. Trimming removed 0 bases from V and 2 bases from J, with 11 bases in between. Germline-derived CDR1 and CDR2 are SGHNT and YYREEE (reference sequence). CDR3 length: 15 residues. CDR3 nucleotide sequence: TGTGCCAGCAGCTTGGTAGCGGGCCTTAACACTGAAGCTTTCTTT. It translates to CASSLVAGLNTEAFF.

The CDR3 is CASSQEKWGGTDTQYF. The CDR3 nucleotides read TGCGCCAGCAGCCAAGAAAAGTGGGGGGGCACAGATACGCAGTATTTT. The genes are TRBV4-1 and TRBJ2-3, with a tentative D call TRBD2 (6 bases). V dropped 0 bases and J dropped 1 base, with 11 bases sitting between them. The CDR3 consists of 16 residues. Germline V gives CDR1 MGHRA, CDR2 YSYEKL.

The chain couples TRBV5-6 to TRBJ2-1, with D perhaps assigned TRBD1 or TRBD2 (5 bases each). Germline V gene sequence: CDR1 SGHDT, CDR2 YYEEEE. The CDR3 extends over 15 amino acids. Trimming removed 5 bases at V and 4 bases at J, with 16 bases between. The CDR3 nucleotides read TGTGCCAGCAGACCCGGGACCCCGACTTACAATGAGCAGTTCTTC. It encodes CASRPGTPTYNEQFF.

The chain uses TRBV6-5 and TRBJ2-7; possibly TRBD2 for D (6 bases). Germline lookup yields CDR1 MNHEY and CDR2 SVGAGI. Trimming stripped 7 bases from V and 4 bases from J, with 8 bases between. CDR3 size: 11 residues. The CDR3 DNA is TGTGCCAGCAAGGAGGGATACGAGCAGTACTTC. Translated, it gives CASKEGYEQYF.

The V and J genes are TRBV30 and TRBJ2-2; maybe TRBD2 (5 bases). The CDR3 is 17 amino acids. V dropped 0 bases and J dropped 5 bases, with 19 bases sitting between them. Germline V gene sequence: CDR1 GTSNPN, CDR2 SVGIG (reference sequence). DNA of the CDR3: TGTGCCTGGAGTGTACTAGTCCAGAGTAGGGTAACCGGGGAGCTGTTTTTT. Its translation: CAWSVLVQSRVTGELFF.

The CDR3 sequence is CATSRDQQGARVYSPLHF. The CDR3 bases are TGTGCCACCAGCAGAGATCAACAGGGGGCGCGGGTTTATTCACCCCTCCACTTT. The rearrangement joins TRBV15 to TRBJ1-6; 9 bases align to TRBD1. The CDR3 covers 18 residues. The V gene end was trimmed by 0 bases and the J gene end by 8 bases; junction bases not matched to a gene: 11. Germline V lookup: CDR1 LNHNV, CDR2 YYDKDF (reference sequence).

The chain joins TRBV19 to TRBJ1-6; the match to TRBD1 covers 9 bases. With 8 bases clipped from V and 5 bases from J, the junction kept 7 bases outside the gene matches. CDR3 length: 15 residues. From germline, CDR1 is LNHDA and CDR2 SQIVND (reference sequence). The DNA for the CDR3 is TGTGCCAGTCGTCTCGGGACAGGGAATAATTCACCCCTCCACTTT. It codes for CASRLGTGNNSPLHF.

This chain joins TRBV29-1 and TRBJ2-7; D perhaps matches TRBD1 (5 bases). This CDR3 has 15 amino acids. V dropped 0 bases and J dropped 5 bases, with 17 bases sitting between them. The germline gives CDR1 SQVTM, CDR2 ANQGSEA. The CDR3 DNA follows: TGCAGCGTTGAAGATCTGGGTCGACAGCCGAACGAGCAGTACTTC. It is translated as CSVEDLGRQPNEQYF.

In its sample, this clone was seen once. The chain combines TRBV11-2 with TRBJ1-2, with 8 bases fitting TRBD1. CDR1 and CDR2 (germline): SGHAT, FQNNGV. Unmatched junction bases numbered 11, after V lost 6 bases and J lost 2 bases. This CDR3 has 16 residues. The CDR3, as DNA: TGTGCCAGCAGTTCGGGACAGGCCCTTTTGAACTATGGCTACACCTTC. It specifies CASSSGQALLNYGYTF. The variable domain in full, completed from reference TRBV11-2 and TRBJ1-2, reads EAGVAQSPRYKIIEKRQSVAFWCNPISGHATLYWYQQILGQGPKLLIQFQNNGVVDDSQLPKDRFSAERLKGVDSTLKIQPAKLEDSAVYLCASSSGQALLNYGYTFGSGTRLTVV.

The J gene is TRBJ2-5, the V gene TRBV5-4, with TRBD2 identical over 8 bases. The CDR3 runs to 15 residues. Looked up from germline, CDR1 is SGHNT and CDR2 is YYREEE (reference sequence). With V trimmed by 4 bases and J by 5 bases, 10 bases remained unmatched. The CDR3 DNA reads as TGTGCCAGCAGCAATAGCGGGGACGGGTTGGAGACCCAGTACTTC. This encodes CASSNSGDGLETQYF.

This clone was recorded a few times. The chain employs TRBV6-1 and TRBJ2-1; D is unclear. CDR3 length equals 14 residues. Trimming took off 1 base at V and 2 bases at J, with 6 bases between the two ends. Germline V gives CDR1 MNHNS, CDR2 SASEGT. For the CDR3, the DNA is TGTGCCAGCAGTGAAGTAGTAGCCTACAATGAGCAGTTCTTC. It codes for CASSEVVAYNEQFF.

This clone was found once. The chain has TRBV7-8 and TRBJ1-1; D unresolved. The germline V and J ends were trimmed by 1 base and 0 bases, with 12 bases remaining between them. The germline V gene encodes CDR1 SGHVS and CDR2 FQNEAQ. The CDR3 covers 16 residues. The chain's CDR3 is CASSLVVGNMNTEAFF. CDR3 sequence (DNA): TGTGCCAGCAGCTTAGTAGTTGGGAATATGAACACTGAAGCTTTCTTT. The full variable domain, rest sourced from reference TRBV7-8 and TRBJ1-1, is GAGVSQSPRYKVAKRGQDVALRCDPISGHVSLFWYQQALGQGPEFLTYFQNEAQLDKSGLPSDRFFAERPEGSVSTLKIQRTQQEDSAVYLCASSLVVGNMNTEAFFGQGTRLTVV.